Shown below are 2 T cell receptor beta chains from a single sample sequenced in a study of kidney transplant recipient with SARS-CoV-2 infection. TCRdb used MiXCR to reprocess the reads, holding one entry per CDR3 protein. Here the sample spans some 220,000 distinct CDR3 sequences, 25% to 35% being singletons. The sample was a blood sample, taken at baseline and on day 111 from a kidney transplant recipient. These receptors were taken from a young adult male patient who had COVID-19 and was a kidney transplant recipient. Among the T cells, some may be from the graft donor.

This clonotype was observed a few times. The chain joins TRBV16 to TRBJ1-2; D is perhaps TRBD1 (6 bases). CDR3 size: 17 residues. The germline gives CDR1 KGHSY, CDR2 FQNENV. Trimming shortened V by 5 bases and J by 4 bases, and 23 bases separated the two germline ends. The CDR3 coding sequence is TGTGCCAGCAGCAGATCAGGGGTCGTTAGAAAGACCTATGGCTACACCTTC. Protein sequence: CASSRSGVVRKTYGYTF.

This clonotype was found many times. This chain joins TRBV6-5 and TRBJ1-2; D ambiguous. V lost 5 bases to trimming and J lost 4 bases, with 23 bases between them. The CDR3 consists of 17 residues. Germline-derived CDR1 and CDR2 are MNHEY and SVGAGI. The DNA for the CDR3 is TGTGCCAGCAGTAGAGAGTCCTCTATGCGAAAGACCTATGGCTACACCTTC. Amino acids: CASSRESSMRKTYGYTF.